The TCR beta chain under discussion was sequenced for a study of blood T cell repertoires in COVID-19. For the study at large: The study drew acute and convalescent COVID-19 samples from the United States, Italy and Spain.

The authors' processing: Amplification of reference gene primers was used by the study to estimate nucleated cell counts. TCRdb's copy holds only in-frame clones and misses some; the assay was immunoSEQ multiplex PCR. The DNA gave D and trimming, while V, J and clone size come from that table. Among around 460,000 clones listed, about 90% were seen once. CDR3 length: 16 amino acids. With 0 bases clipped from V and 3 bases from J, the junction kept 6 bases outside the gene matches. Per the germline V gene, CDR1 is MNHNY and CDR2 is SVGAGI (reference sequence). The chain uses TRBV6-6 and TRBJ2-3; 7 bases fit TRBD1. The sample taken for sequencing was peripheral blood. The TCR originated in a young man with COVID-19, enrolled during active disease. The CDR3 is CASSYSATGRTDTQYF. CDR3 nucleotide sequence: TGTGCCAGCAGTTACTCGGCGACAGGGCGGACAGATACGCAGTATTTT.